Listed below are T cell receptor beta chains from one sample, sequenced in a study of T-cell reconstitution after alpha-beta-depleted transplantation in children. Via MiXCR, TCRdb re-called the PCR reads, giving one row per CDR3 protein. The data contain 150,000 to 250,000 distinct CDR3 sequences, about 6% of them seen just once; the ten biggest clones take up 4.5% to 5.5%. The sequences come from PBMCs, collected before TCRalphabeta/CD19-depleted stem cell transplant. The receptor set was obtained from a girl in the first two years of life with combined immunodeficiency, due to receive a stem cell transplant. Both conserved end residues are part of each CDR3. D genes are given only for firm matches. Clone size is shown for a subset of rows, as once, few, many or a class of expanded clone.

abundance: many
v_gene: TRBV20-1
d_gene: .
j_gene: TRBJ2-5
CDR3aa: CSARDPSQQETQYF
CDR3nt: TGCAGTGCTAGAGACCCCTCACAGCAAGAGACCCAGTACTTC

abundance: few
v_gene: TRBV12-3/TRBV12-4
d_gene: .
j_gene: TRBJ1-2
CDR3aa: CASRPDRFWGYTF
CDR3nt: TGTGCCAGCAGGCCCGACAGGTTCTGGGGCTACACCTTC

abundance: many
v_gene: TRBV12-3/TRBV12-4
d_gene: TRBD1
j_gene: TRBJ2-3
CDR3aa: CASGSGGAGTDTQYF
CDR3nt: TGTGCCAGCGGATCAGGGGGCGCAGGTACAGATACGCAGTATTTT

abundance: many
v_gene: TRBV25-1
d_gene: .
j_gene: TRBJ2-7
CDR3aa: CASSEESLQEDEQYF
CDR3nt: TGTGCCAGCAGTGAAGAATCACTCCAGGAGGACGAGCAGTACTTC

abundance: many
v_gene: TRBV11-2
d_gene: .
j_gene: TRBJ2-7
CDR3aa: CASSLDRGRDFSYEQYF
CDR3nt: TGTGCCAGCAGCTTAGATCGGGGCCGGGACTTCTCCTACGAGCAGTACTTC

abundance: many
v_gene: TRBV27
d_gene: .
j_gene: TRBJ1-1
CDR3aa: CASSLLGGTNTEAFF
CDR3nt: TGTGCCAGCAGTTTACTCGGGGGCACGAACACTGAAGCTTTCTTT

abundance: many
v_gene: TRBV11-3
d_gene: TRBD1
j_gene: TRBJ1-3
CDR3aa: CASSLGGDRGASGNTIYF
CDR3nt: TGTGCCAGCAGCTTAGGGGGGGACAGGGGAGCATCTGGAAACACCATATATTTT

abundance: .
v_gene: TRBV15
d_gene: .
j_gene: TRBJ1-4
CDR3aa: CATSIPPGGEKLFF
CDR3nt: TGTGCCACCAGCATACCTCCGGGTGGTGAAAAACTGTTTTTT

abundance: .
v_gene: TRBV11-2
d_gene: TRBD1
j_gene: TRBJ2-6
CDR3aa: CASSFGTGGSGANVLTF
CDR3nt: TGTGCCAGCAGCTTCGGGACAGGGGGGTCTGGGGCCAACGTCCTGACTTTC

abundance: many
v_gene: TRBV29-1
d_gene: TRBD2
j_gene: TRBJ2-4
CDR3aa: CSVGSGGAEYF
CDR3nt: TGCAGCGTTGGCAGCGGGGGGGCCGAATACTTC

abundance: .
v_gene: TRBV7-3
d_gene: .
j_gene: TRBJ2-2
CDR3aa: CASSLIAGQPNTGELFF
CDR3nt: TGTGCCAGCAGCTTAATCGCTGGCCAGCCTAACACCGGGGAGCTGTTTTTT

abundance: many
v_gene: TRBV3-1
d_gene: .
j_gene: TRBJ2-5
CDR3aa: CASSQDYVSSPQETQYF
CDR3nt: TGTGCCAGCAGCCAAGATTACGTGTCTAGCCCCCAAGAGACCCAGTACTTC

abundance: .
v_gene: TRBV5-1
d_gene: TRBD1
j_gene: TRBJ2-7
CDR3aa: CASSLDVGTGAYEQYF
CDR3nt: TGCGCCAGCAGCCTGGACGTTGGGACAGGGGCCTACGAGCAGTACTTC

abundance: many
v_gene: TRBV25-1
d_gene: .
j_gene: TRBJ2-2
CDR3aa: CASSTDRGRHYTGELFF
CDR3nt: TGTGCCAGCAGTACGGACAGAGGACGGCATTACACCGGGGAGCTGTTTTTT

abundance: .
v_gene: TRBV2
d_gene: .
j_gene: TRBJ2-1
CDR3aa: CTSSFQGGSSRTGSNEQFF
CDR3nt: TGTACCAGCAGTTTTCAGGGCGGGTCCTCCCGGACGGGAAGTAATGAGCAGTTCTTC

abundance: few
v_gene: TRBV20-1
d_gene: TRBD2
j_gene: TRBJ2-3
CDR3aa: CSAAGGGVRARTDTQYF
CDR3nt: TGCAGTGCTGCCGGCGGGGGGGTGCGGGCACGCACAGATACGCAGTATTTT

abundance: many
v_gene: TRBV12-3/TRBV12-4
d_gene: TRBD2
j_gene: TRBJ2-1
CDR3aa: CASSLAFGLADEQFF
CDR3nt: TGTGCCAGCAGTTTAGCCTTCGGACTAGCGGATGAGCAGTTCTTC

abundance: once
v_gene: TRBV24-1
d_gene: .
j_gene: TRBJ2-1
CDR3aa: CATSDSGGHSEQFF
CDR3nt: TGTGCCACCAGTGATTCTGGGGGGCATAGTGAGCAGTTCTTC

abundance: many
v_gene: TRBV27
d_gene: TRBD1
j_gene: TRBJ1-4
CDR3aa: CASSPYRGTNEKLFF
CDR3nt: TGTGCCAGCAGTCCCTACAGGGGGACTAATGAAAAACTGTTTTTT

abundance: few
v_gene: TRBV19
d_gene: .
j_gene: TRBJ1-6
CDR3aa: CASSPTSSYNSPLHF
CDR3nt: TGTGCCAGTAGCCCGACGAGTTCCTATAATTCACCCCTCCACTTT

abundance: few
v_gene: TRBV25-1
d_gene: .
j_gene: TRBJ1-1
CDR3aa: CASSEYFRLGAGTEAFF
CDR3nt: TGTGCCAGCAGTGAATACTTTCGTCTGGGGGCGGGCACTGAAGCTTTCTTT

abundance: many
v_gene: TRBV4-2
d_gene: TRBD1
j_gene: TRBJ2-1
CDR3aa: CASSQEQGYNEQFF
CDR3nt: TGTGCCAGCAGCCAAGAACAGGGGTACAATGAGCAGTTCTTC

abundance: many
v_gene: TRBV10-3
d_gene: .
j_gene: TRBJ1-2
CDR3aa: CAISFTETDGYTF
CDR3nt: TGTGCCATCAGTTTTACCGAGACCGATGGCTACACCTTC

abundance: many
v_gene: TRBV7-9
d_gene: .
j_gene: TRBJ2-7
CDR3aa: CASSFGRPYEQYF
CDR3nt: TGTGCCAGCAGCTTTGGGAGGCCCTACGAGCAGTACTTC

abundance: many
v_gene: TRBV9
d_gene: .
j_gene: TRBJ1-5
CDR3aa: CASSDAGNQPQHF
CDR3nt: TGTGCCAGCAGCGATGCGGGCAATCAGCCCCAGCATTTT

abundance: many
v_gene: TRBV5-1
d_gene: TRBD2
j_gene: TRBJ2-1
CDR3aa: CASKFIGGKNNEQFF
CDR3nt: TGCGCCAGCAAATTCATCGGGGGGAAAAACAATGAGCAGTTCTTC

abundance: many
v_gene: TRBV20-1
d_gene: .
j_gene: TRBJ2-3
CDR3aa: CSARGASTDTQYF
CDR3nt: TGCAGTGCTAGAGGCGCTAGCACAGATACGCAGTATTTT

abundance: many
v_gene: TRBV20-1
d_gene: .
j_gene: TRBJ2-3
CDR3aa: CSANGAPDTQYF
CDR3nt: TGCAGTGCTAACGGGGCACCAGATACGCAGTATTTT

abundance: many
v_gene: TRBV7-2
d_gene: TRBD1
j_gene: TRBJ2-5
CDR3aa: CASSVTGTMGETQYF
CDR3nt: TGTGCCAGCAGCGTGACAGGGACAATGGGGGAGACCCAGTACTTC

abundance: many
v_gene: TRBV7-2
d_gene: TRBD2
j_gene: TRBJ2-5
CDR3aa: CASSPSLAGGEETQYF
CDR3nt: TGTGCCAGCAGCCCGTCACTAGCGGGAGGTGAAGAGACCCAGTACTTC

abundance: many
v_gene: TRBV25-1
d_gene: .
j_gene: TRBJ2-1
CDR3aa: CASSESNYNEQFF
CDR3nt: TGTGCCAGCAGTGAGTCTAACTACAATGAGCAGTTCTTC

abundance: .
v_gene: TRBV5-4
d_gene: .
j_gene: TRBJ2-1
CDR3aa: CASSSRVGSEQFF
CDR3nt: TGTGCCAGCAGCTCACGTGTCGGCTCTGAGCAGTTCTTC

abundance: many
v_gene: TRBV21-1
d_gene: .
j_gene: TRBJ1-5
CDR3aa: CASSHQRRGRGSNQPQHF
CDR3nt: TGTGCCAGCAGCCATCAGAGGAGGGGGCGCGGGAGCAATCAGCCCCAGCATTTT

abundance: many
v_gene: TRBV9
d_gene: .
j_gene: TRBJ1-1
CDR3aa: CASSVAGGGTEAFF
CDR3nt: TGTGCCAGCAGCGTAGCTGGGGGGGGCACTGAAGCTTTCTTT

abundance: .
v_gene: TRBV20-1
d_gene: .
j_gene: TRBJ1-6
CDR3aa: CSATIPSGTRTNSPLHF
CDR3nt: TGCAGTGCCACTATCCCTTCGGGGACGAGGACTAATTCACCCCTCCACTTT

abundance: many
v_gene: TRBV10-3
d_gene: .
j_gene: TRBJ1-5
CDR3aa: CAISEGTREGWAQHF
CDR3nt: TGTGCCATCAGTGAGGGCACTCGGGAAGGTTGGGCCCAGCATTTT

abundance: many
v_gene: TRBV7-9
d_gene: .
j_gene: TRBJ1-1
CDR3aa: CASSPGAMNTEAFF
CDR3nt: TGTGCCAGCAGCCCGGGGGCCATGAACACTGAAGCTTTCTTT

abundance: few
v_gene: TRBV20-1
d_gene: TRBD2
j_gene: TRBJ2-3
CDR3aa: CSAQRLAGWEGTDTQYF
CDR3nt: TGCAGTGCCCAACGACTAGCGGGGTGGGAGGGAACAGATACGCAGTATTTT

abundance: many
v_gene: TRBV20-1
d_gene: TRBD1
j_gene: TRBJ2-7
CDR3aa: CSATTGYYEQYF
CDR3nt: TGCAGTGCTACGACAGGGTACTACGAGCAGTACTTC

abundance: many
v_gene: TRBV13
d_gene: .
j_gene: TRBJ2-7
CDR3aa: CASSPLGYEQYF
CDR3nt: TGTGCCAGCAGCCCCCTAGGGTACGAGCAGTACTTC